The T cell receptor beta chain under discussion was sequenced for a study of blood T cell repertoires in COVID-19. Germline V gene sequence: CDR1 SGHTA, CDR2 FQGTGA. This CDR3 has 16 residues. Losses at the gene ends were 6 bases for V and 3 bases for J; bases not matched to a gene: 10. Ages ranged from roughly 18 to 100 years, with residence in 24 US areas. Allocation to cohorts depended on clinical history reported by the participants. Recovered status in Cohort 3 required two negative PCRs, clearance, or symptom resolution. Original processing notes: Researchers report that nucleated cell counts were estimated from reference gene primer amplification. The protocol was immunoSEQ multiplex PCR, while the TCRdb copy is restricted to in-frame clones and leaves out a portion. V and J calls and clone size are as listed in that table; D and trimming were resolved from the DNA. The sample records around 200,000 clones, approximately 90% being singletons.

Sequencing was carried out using PBMCs or T cells enriched from blood (not recorded which). This chain connects TRBV7-3 to TRBJ2-3, with TRBD1 identical over 9 bases. This receptor was obtained from a woman in her twenties or thirties who had recovered from COVID-19. DNA of the CDR3: TGTGCCAGCAGTCGCGGAGGGGGGACAGGGACAGATACGCAGTATTTT. Its protein product is CASSRGGGTGTDTQYF.